Sequencing of this T cell receptor (beta chain) was carried out in a study of T cell responses to AZD1222 COVID-19 vaccine. Findings and caveats of the study: Unmutated variant regions are reportedly targeted by nearly half of spike-specific TCRs. Donors in the cohort were predominantly white British and more often female, and clonal diversity was possibly underestimated. Without day 14 samples, only post-peak T cell repertoires were studied.

Data came from immunoSEQ multiplex PCR; TCRdb stores just in-frame clones and leaves some out. The sample shows about 260,000 clones, just over 90% of them seen only once. Turning to this clone: No antigen is known for it.

The CDR3 length is 13 residues. Trimming cost V 4 bases and J 4 bases; bases outside gene matches: 1. From germline, CDR1 is MNHEY and CDR2 SVGAGI. The clonotype originates from an adult in good health. The rearrangement joins TRBV6-5 to TRBJ1-2; 9 bases fit TRBD1. The material was peripheral blood, obtained on day 0 of AZD1222 vaccination. The CDR3 DNA follows: TGTGCCAGCAGTTCGGACAGGGGCTATGGCTACACCTTC. Translating gives CASSSDRGYGYTF.